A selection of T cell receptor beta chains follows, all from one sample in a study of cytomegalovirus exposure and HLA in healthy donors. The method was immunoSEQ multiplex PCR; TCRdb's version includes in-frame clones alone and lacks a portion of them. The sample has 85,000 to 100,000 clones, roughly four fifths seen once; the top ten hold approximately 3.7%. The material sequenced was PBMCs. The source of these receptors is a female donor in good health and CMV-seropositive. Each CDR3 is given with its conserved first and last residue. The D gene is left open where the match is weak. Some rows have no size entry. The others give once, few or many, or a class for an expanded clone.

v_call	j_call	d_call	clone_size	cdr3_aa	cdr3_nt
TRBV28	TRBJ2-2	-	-	CASTEQGPGRNTGELFF	TGTGCCAGCACCGAGCAGGGGCCGGGAAGAAACACCGGGGAGCTGTTTTTT
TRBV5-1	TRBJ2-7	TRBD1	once	CASSLKDRGFYEQYF	TGCGCCAGCAGCTTAAAAGACAGGGGATTCTACGAGCAGTACTTC
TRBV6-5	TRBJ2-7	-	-	CASKLRLEDSYEQYF	TGTGCCAGCAAGTTACGCCTAGAGGACTCCTACGAGCAGTACTTC
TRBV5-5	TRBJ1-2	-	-	CASSFSRAVYYGYTF	TGTGCCAGCAGCTTCTCCAGGGCAGTATACTATGGCTACACCTTC
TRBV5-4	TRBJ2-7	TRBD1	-	CASSSPDRAFEQYF	TGTGCCAGCAGCTCCCCGGACAGGGCTTTCGAGCAGTACTTC
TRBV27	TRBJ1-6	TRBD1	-	CASKTQGGRGLSPRSPLHF	TGTGCCAGCAAGACTCAGGGGGGTAGGGGGCTTTCCCCTAGGTCACCCCTCCACTTT
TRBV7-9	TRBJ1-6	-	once	CASSLEGTDNSPLHF	TGTGCCAGCAGCTTAGAAGGGACTGATAATTCACCCCTCCACTTT
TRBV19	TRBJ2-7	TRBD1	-	CASSIDRDYEQYF	TGTGCCAGTAGTATCGACAGGGATTACGAGCAGTACTTC
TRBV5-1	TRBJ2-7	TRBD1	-	CASSLVSQGAAYEQYF	TGCGCCAGCAGCTTGGTGTCCCAGGGGGCGGCGTACGAGCAGTACTTC
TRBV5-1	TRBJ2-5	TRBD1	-	CASSLTWTGGFEETQYF	TGCGCCAGCAGCTTAACGTGGACAGGGGGCTTTGAGGAGACCCAGTACTTC
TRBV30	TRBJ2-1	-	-	CAWSVSVSNEQFF	TGTGCCTGGAGTGTTAGTGTAAGCAATGAGCAGTTCTTC
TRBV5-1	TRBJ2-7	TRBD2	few	CASSLAPSGRAALPYEQYF	TGCGCCAGCAGCTTGGCGCCTAGCGGGAGGGCCGCTTTACCCTACGAGCAGTACTTC
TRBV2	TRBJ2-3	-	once	CASARIGGDTQYF	TGTGCCAGCGCCAGAATCGGAGGGGATACGCAGTATTTT